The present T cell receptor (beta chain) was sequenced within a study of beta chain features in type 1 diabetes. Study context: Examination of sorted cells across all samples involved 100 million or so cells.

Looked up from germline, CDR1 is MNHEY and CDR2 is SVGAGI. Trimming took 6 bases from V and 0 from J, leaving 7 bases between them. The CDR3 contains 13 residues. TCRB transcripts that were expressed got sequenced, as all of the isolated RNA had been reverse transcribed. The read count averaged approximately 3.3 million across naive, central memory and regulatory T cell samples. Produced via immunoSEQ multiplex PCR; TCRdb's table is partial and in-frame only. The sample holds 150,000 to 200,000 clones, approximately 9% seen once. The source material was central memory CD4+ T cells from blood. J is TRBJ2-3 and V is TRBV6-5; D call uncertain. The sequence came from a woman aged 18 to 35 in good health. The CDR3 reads CASRHKSTDTQYF. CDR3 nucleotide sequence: TGTGCCAGCAGACATAAGAGCACAGATACGCAGTATTTT.